This T cell receptor (beta chain) was identified in a study of shared clonotypes between healthy human individuals. CDR3 length: 15 residues. CDR1 MNHEY and CDR2 SMNVEV come from the germline V gene (reference sequence). With 6 bases removed from V and 5 bases from J, the gap between germline ends came to 17 bases. The data were produced by immunoSEQ multiplex PCR, yet TCRdb's version contains in-frame clones alone and is incomplete. The sample contains approximately 2,000,000 clones, 93% of which appear only once. It was CD45RO-negative cells, positively selected for CCR7, that made up naive CD8 cells, with terminally differentiated effector memory CD45RA+ cells excluded.

Input material: naive CD8+ T cells from PBMCs. The clonotype originates from a man younger than 35 in good health. Some clones in this sample may be carry-over from other donors' samples. J is TRBJ2-1 and V is TRBV27, with D tentatively TRBD1 or TRBD2 (5 bases each). The CDR3 protein is CASRSPAGTDNEQFF. In DNA form, the CDR3 reads TGTGCCAGCAGATCCCCCGCCGGGACGGACAATGAGCAGTTCTTC.